These T cell receptor beta chains were read from a single sample in a study of beta chain features in type 1 diabetes. Data came from immunoSEQ multiplex PCR; TCRdb stores just in-frame clones and leaves some out. The data contain around 240,000 clones, over 8.5% of them seen just once; the ten biggest clones take up approximately 0.035%. Input material: naive CD4+ T cells from blood. These receptors were obtained from a woman aged 18-35 years in good health. CDR3s include the opening cysteine and the closing phenylalanine or tryptophan. The order of the fields is D gene, J gene, V gene, clone size, CDR3 DNA, CDR3 protein. The D gene is left open where the match is weak. Expanded clones are given a class, and other clones once, few, many or no size at all.

.	TRBJ1-1	TRBV18	.	TGTGCCAGCTCGCCTCGGACAGAGGCGAACACTGAAGCTTTCTTT	CASSPRTEANTEAFF
TRBD1	TRBJ1-1	TRBV19	.	TGTGCCAGTAGATCCCCCTATACCGGGACAGGGGGCACTGAAGCTTTCTTT	CASRSPYTGTGGTEAFF
.	TRBJ1-1	TRBV2	few	TGTGCCAGCAGTGACCGGGGCACTGAAGCTTTCTTT	CASSDRGTEAFF
TRBD1	TRBJ1-5	TRBV7-9	once	TGTGCCAGCAGCACGGACAGGGTTCAGCCCCAGCATTTT	CASSTDRVQPQHF
.	TRBJ2-2	TRBV7-2	many	TGTGCCAGCAGCTCCGGAAGGCCCTCGGGCACCGGGGAGCTGTTTTTT	CASSSGRPSGTGELFF
.	TRBJ1-1	TRBV30	few	TGTGCCTGGACACAAAGAGGTACGGACACTGAAGCTTTCTTT	CAWTQRGTDTEAFF
TRBD1	TRBJ1-4	TRBV5-6	.	TGTGCCAGCAGCTTAGCAGGACAGGGATATGAAAAACTGTTTTTT	CASSLAGQGYEKLFF
.	TRBJ2-3	TRBV28	few	TGTGCCAGCAGCACTTCCAGGGGCACAGATACGCAGTATTTT	CASSTSRGTDTQYF
TRBD1	TRBJ2-1	TRBV18	few	TGTGCCAGCTCACCACGGGACAGAATAAACTACAATGAGCAGTTCTTC	CASSPRDRINYNEQFF
TRBD1	TRBJ1-4	TRBV29-1	.	TGCAGCGTAAAGGGGGCGGCTAATGAAAAACTGTTTTTT	CSVKGAANEKLFF
TRBD1	TRBJ1-3	TRBV18	once	TGTGCCAGCTCTCGAACAGGGGGCCAGCCTGGAAACACCATATATTTT	CASSRTGGQPGNTIYF
TRBD1	TRBJ2-1	TRBV7-2	few	TGTGCCAGCAGCTCAGGGGGCTGGGACAGGGTATACTATGAGCAGTTCTTC	CASSSGGWDRVYYEQFF
TRBD1	TRBJ2-7	TRBV5-6	.	TGTGCCAGCACGGCGATGCGGACAGGGGACAACGAGCAGTACTTC	CASTAMRTGDNEQYF
TRBD2	TRBJ2-1	TRBV12-5	few	TGTGCTAGTGGAGGGGCCGGGGGGAACTCCTACAATGAGCAGTTCTTC	CASGGAGGNSYNEQFF
TRBD2	TRBJ2-7	TRBV4-2	few	TGTGCCAGCAGCCAAGAGGACCGGGAGCGGGACTACGAGCAGTACTTC	CASSQEDRERDYEQYF
.	TRBJ1-5	TRBV5-1	.	TGCGCCAGCAGCTTTACCGACAGTCTCAATCAGCCCCAGCATTTT	CASSFTDSLNQPQHF
.	TRBJ2-6	TRBV5-4	few	TGTGCCAGCAGCTTGGAGGCCAGGGGCTCTGGGGCCAACGTCCTGACTTTC	CASSLEARGSGANVLTF
TRBD1	TRBJ2-1	TRBV2	few	TGTGCCAGCAGCACAGGGGTAGTCAACAATGAGCAGTTCTTC	CASSTGVVNNEQFF
TRBD1	TRBJ2-1	TRBV27	.	TGTGCCAGCAGTCCGGACAGGGGGGGATACAATGAGCAGTTCTTC	CASSPDRGGYNEQFF
TRBD1	TRBJ2-1	TRBV29-1	few	TGCAGCGTTCACAGCTGGACAGGGATGGGATCCTACAATGAGCAGTTCTTC	CSVHSWTGMGSYNEQFF
TRBD1	TRBJ1-2	TRBV5-1	.	TGCGCCAGCAGCATTTCCGGGACAGGGGGCGAAGGCTACACCTTC	CASSISGTGGEGYTF
TRBD2	TRBJ2-1	TRBV6-1	.	TGTGCCAGCAGTCAAGGATCTAGCGGGAGGGCCTACGGTGAGCAGTTCTTC	CASSQGSSGRAYGEQFF
TRBD1	TRBJ1-1	TRBV5-1	.	TGCGCCAGCAGCTCCGGGACAGGGGGTACTGAAGCTTTCTTT	CASSSGTGGTEAFF
TRBD1	TRBJ2-3	TRBV5-1	.	TGCGCCAGCAGGGGACAGGCTAGCACAGATACGCAGTATTTT	CASRGQASTDTQYF
.	TRBJ1-1	TRBV5-4	few	TGTGCCAGCAGCCCGGGTCGCGGATTGAACACTGAAGCTTTCTTT	CASSPGRGLNTEAFF